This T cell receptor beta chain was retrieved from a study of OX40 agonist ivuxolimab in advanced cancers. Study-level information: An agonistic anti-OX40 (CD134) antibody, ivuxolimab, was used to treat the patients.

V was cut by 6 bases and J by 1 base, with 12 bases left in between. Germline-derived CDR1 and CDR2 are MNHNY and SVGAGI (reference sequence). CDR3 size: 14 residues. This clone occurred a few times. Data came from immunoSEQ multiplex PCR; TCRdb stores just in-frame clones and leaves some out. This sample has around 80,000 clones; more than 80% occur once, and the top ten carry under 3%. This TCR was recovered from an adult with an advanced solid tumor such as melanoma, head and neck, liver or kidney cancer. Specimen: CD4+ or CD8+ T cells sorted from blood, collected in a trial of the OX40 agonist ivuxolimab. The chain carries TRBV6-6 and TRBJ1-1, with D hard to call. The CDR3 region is CASRPRLQNTEAFF. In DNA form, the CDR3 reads TGTGCCAGCAGACCCAGACTACAGAACACTGAAGCTTTCTTT.